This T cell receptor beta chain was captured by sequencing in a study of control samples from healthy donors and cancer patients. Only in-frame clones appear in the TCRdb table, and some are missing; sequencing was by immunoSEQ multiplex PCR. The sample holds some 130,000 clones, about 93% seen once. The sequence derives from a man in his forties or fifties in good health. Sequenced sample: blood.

CDR3 protein: CASSQAGTDEQFF. The DNA for the CDR3 is TGTGCCAGCAGCCAGGCAGGGACCGATGAGCAGTTCTTC. The chain combines TRBV3-1 (or the pseudogene TRBV3-2) with TRBJ2-1, with D perhaps matching TRBD1 or TRBD2 (5 bases each). Germline V lookup: CDR1 LGHDT, CDR2 YNNKEL (reference sequence). This CDR3 is built from 13 residues. Trimming removed 3 bases from V and 8 bases from J, with 11 bases in between.